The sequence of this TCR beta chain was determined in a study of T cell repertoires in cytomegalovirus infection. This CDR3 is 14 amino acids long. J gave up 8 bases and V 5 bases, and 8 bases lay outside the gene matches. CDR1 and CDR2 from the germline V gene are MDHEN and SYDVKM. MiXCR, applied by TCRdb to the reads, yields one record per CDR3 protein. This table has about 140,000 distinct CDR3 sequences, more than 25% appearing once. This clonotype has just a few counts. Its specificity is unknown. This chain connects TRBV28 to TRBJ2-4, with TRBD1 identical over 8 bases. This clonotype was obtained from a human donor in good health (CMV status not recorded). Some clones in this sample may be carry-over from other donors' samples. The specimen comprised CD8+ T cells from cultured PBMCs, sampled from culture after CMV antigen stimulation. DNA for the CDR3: TGTGCCAGCAGTCCCACCGGACAGGGTGACATTCAGTACTTC. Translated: CASSPTGQGDIQYF. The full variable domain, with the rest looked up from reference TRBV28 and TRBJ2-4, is DVKVTQSSRYLVKRTGEKVFLECVQDMDHENMFWYRQDPGLGLRLIYFSYDVKMKEKGDIPEGYSVSREKKERFSLILESASTNQTSMYLCASSPTGQGDIQYFGAGTRLSVL.